These 3 T cell receptor beta chains were all obtained from the same sample, sequenced in a study of human T cells and chemical hapten exposure. From the RACE reads, TCRdb called clonotypes with MiXCR, one entry per CDR3 protein. The sample records more than 85,000 distinct CDR3 sequences, 11% being singletons. The sample's time point: patch test 2, 6 weeks after DPC sensitization. Regarding treatment: therapeutic diphenylcyclopropenone sensitization with weekly scalp DPC. Sequenced material: whole blood, taken in connection with sensitization to the hapten diphenylcyclopropenone (DPC). The receptor set was obtained from a man in his forties or fifties with alopecia areata. Some clones in this sample may be carry-over from other donors' samples.

The chain uses TRBV3-1 and TRBJ1-1, with a possible D match to TRBD1 (5 bases). The CDR3 covers 14 residues. CDR1 is LGHDT, CDR2 YNNKEL, per germline (reference sequence). With 3 bases removed from V and 1 base from J, the gap between germline ends came to 9 bases. The CDR3 DNA reads TGTGCCAGCAGCCAGGGGACTGCGAACACTGAAGCTTTCTTT. It yields the protein CASSQGTANTEAFF.

The CDR3 loop reads CASSYSRGLLSTDTQYF. In DNA, the CDR3 is TGTGCCAGCAGTTACTCCCGGGGACTACTAAGCACAGATACGCAGTATTTT. This chain joins TRBV6-5 and TRBJ2-3; TRBD2 agrees at 7 bases. This CDR3 spans 17 amino acids. V lost 0 bases, J lost 0 bases, and 6 bases stayed unmatched. The germline CDR1 and CDR2 sequences are MNHEY and SVGAGI.

The rearrangement links TRBV5-1 to TRBJ2-3, with 9 bases lining up with TRBD1. The CDR3 is 16 amino acids. In germline, CDR1 is SGHRS, CDR2 YFSETQ. Trimming at V came to 1 base and at J to 0 bases, leaving 3 bases not matched to a gene. The CDR3 DNA follows: TGCGCCAGCAGCTTGACGGGACAGGGCAGCACAGATACGCAGTATTTT. It encodes CASSLTGQGSTDTQYF.